This T cell receptor (beta chain) was sequenced for a study of blood T cell repertoires in COVID-19. About the study: The analysed material was cDNA or gDNA that came from T cells, B-cell-depleted T cells, or PBMCs.

The repertoire was sequenced with immunoSEQ multiplex PCR; TCRdb's copy has only in-frame clones and lacks some. The table includes 250,000 to 300,000 clones, about 88% detected once. The germline gives CDR1 MDHEN, CDR2 SYDVKM. This CDR3 is 15 amino acids long. The J segment lost 5 bases and the V segment lost 8 bases, leaving 12 bases of the junction unmatched. Researchers sorted participants into cohorts using their self-reported clinical history. The receptor's source is a woman aged 45-65 years who had been exposed to COVID-19. Sequences were obtained from PBMCs or T cells enriched from blood (not recorded which). The V and J genes are TRBV28 and TRBJ1-5; 7 bases match TRBD1. CDR3 amino acids: CASHSFDRVYQPQHF. The CDR3 region has the DNA TGTGCCAGCCATTCTTTCGACAGGGTTTATCAGCCCCAGCATTTT.